One sample yielded the 22 T cell receptor beta chains listed below, sequenced in a study of blood T cell repertoires in COVID-19. The table came from immunoSEQ multiplex PCR; TCRdb's copy has only in-frame clones and leaves some out. The sample has about 120,000 clones, 79% seen once. The sample consisted of peripheral blood. The receptors originated from an elderly woman with acute or convalescent COVID-19.

This chain joins TRBV12-3 or TRBV12-4 and TRBJ1-2, with TRBD1 matching over 8 bases. V was clipped by 4 bases and J by 5 bases; unmatched bases: 3. The CDR3 loop spans 13 amino acids. The CDR3 DNA sequence: TGTGCCAGCAGTTCGGGACAGGCATATGGCTACACCTTC. Protein: CASSSGQAYGYTF.

The J gene is TRBJ2-3, the V gene TRBV7-3; 8 bases are shared with TRBD1. The germline CDR1 and CDR2 sequences are SGHTA and FQGTGA. Losses at the gene ends were 7 bases for V and 4 bases for J; bases not matched to a gene: 7. This CDR3 contains 14 residues. The CDR3 protein is CASTQGAQSDTQYF. The CDR3 bases are TGTGCCAGCACCCAGGGGGCGCAATCAGATACGCAGTATTTT.

The chain employs TRBV6-2 or TRBV6-3 and TRBJ2-7; D might be TRBD2 (6 bases). V lost 4 bases to trimming and J lost 3 bases, with 16 bases between them. In germline, CDR1 is MNHEY, CDR2 SVGEGT. There are 15 residues in the CDR3. The DNA for the CDR3 is TGTGCCAGCAGTTGGACCGGACGGGGACTCTACGAGCAGTACTTC. Amino acid sequence: CASSWTGRGLYEQYF.

The rearrangement links TRBV6-1 to TRBJ1-4; D possibly corresponds to TRBD1 (6 bases). This CDR3 spans 16 amino acids. Trimming stripped 3 bases from V and 8 bases from J, with 19 bases between. The germline gives CDR1 MNHNS, CDR2 SASEGT. The CDR3 DNA sequence: TGTGCCAGCAGTGATGGGGGCCGGGACATAATCGAAAAACTGTTTTTT. Translation: CASSDGGRDIIEKLFF.

This clone appeared once. V usage is TRBV21-1 and J usage is TRBJ2-1; no DNA check was done on the table's D call, TRBD2. TRBV21-1 is a known pseudogene. The CDR3 consists of 14 residues. CDR3 sequence (DNA): TGTGCCAGCAGCAATGGGACTGGCCACAATGAGCAGTTCTTC. Translated, it gives CASSNGTGHNEQFF.

The genes are TRBV7-9 and TRBJ1-2; TRBD1 is a possible D gene (6 bases). CDR3 size: 14 residues. Looked up from germline, CDR1 is SEHNR and CDR2 is FQNEAQ (reference sequence). V shed 5 bases and J shed 8 bases, with 18 bases lying between them. The CDR3 DNA reads as TGTGCCAGCAGCGTCAACTCCGGGACACCAGGCTACACCTTC. Residues: CASSVNSGTPGYTF.

The chain employs TRBV7-8 and TRBJ1-5; D unclear. CDR3 length: 15 residues. Germline assignment: CDR1 SGHVS and CDR2 FQNEAQ. Trimming left V 4 bases short and J 0 bases short, with 10 bases between. The CDR3 loop is CASSSERGSNQPQHF. CDR3 DNA sequence: TGTGCCAGCAGCTCGGAAAGAGGTAGCAATCAGCCCCAGCATTTT.

This clone was seen only once. This chain links TRBV7-2 with TRBJ2-7; the match to TRBD1 covers 10 bases. The CDR3 spans 15 residues. Trimming took 6 bases from V and 3 from J; bases not matched to a gene: 8. Germline values: CDR1 SGHTA, CDR2 FQGNSA. CDR3 loop: CASSPGTGAFYEQYF. For the CDR3, the DNA is TGTGCCAGCAGTCCCGGGACAGGGGCATTCTACGAGCAGTACTTC.

The CDR3 DNA reads as TGTGCCAGCAGTATACCGGGACAGGGCTATGGCTACACCTTC. Translated, it gives CASSIPGQGYGYTF. The rearrangement uses TRBV6-5 and TRBJ1-2; 9 bases map to TRBD1. After removal of 5 bases from V and 4 bases from J, the junction contained 5 bases not matched to a gene. Germline CDR1 MNHEY, CDR2 SVGAGI. This CDR3 has 14 amino acids.

The sample holds one count of this clone. J is TRBJ1-4 and V is TRBV28; TRBD1 is a possible D gene (6 bases). The CDR3 runs 15 residues. The germline V gene encodes CDR1 MDHEN and CDR2 SYDVKM. The V gene lost 4 bases and the J gene lost 1 base, with 10 bases spanning the gap. The CDR3, as DNA: TGTGCCAGCAGTTCCTACAGGGAAACTAATGAAAAACTGTTTTTT. Translation: CASSSYRETNEKLFF.

J is TRBJ2-1 and V is TRBV30, with TRBD2 matching 9 bases. Unmatched junction bases numbered 6, after V lost 0 bases and J lost 9 bases. CDR1 GTSNPN and CDR2 SVGIG come from the germline V gene (reference sequence). The CDR3 length is 14 residues. The CDR3 spells CAWSVLLRGGEQFF. The CDR3, as DNA: TGTGCCTGGAGTGTACTGTTGCGGGGGGGTGAGCAGTTCTTC. Looking up the rest from reference TRBV30 and TRBJ2-1 gives the full variable domain: SQTIHQWPATLVQPVGSPLSLECTVEGTSNPNLYWYRQAAGRGLQLLFYSVGIGQISSEVPQNLSASRPQDRQFILSSKKLLLSDSGFYLCAWSVLLRGGEQFFGPGTRLTVL.

The chain's CDR3 is CASSLVPGQGQGEQYF. The CDR3 region has the DNA TGTGCCAGCAGCTTAGTTCCCGGACAGGGTCAAGGCGAGCAGTACTTC. This chain joins TRBV7-6 and TRBJ2-7; 8 positions agree with TRBD1. The CDR3 totals 16 residues. V dropped 1 base and J dropped 6; count of bases not matched to a gene: 11. Per the germline V gene, CDR1 is SGHVS and CDR2 is FNYEAQ.

The chain employs TRBV3-1 (or the pseudogene TRBV3-2) and TRBJ2-1, with 8 bases lining up with TRBD2. Germline V gene sequence: CDR1 LGHDT, CDR2 YNNKEL (reference sequence). CDR3 length: 15 residues. With 2 bases clipped from V and 4 bases from J, the junction kept 4 bases outside the gene matches. The CDR3 region has the DNA TGTGCCAGCAGCCAAAGCGGGGGACTGTACAATGAGCAGTTCTTC. It specifies CASSQSGGLYNEQFF.

The chain couples TRBV5-4 to TRBJ1-1; 7 bases are a match to TRBD1. The CDR3 loop spans 15 amino acids. Germline CDR1 and CDR2: SGHNT and YYREEE (reference sequence). Unmatched junction bases numbered 9, after V lost 3 bases and J lost 4 bases. In DNA form, the CDR3 reads TGTGCCAGCAGCTCGAGGGGGCAGTCGGGCACTGAAGCTTTCTTT. Its protein is CASSSRGQSGTEAFF.

The genes are TRBV28 and TRBJ1-3; maybe TRBD1 (6 bases). This CDR3 is 18 amino acids long. V was cut by 4 bases and J by 0 bases, with 19 bases left in between. Germline V gene lookup returns CDR1 MDHEN and CDR2 SYDVKM. CDR3 in amino acids: CASSSSGTLVVSGNTIYF. The CDR3 DNA follows: TGTGCCAGCAGTTCATCCGGGACATTGGTGGTCTCTGGAAACACCATATATTTT.

The chain joins TRBV5-5 to TRBJ1-2; D gene uncertain. In germline, CDR1 is SGHKS, CDR2 YYEKEE (reference sequence). The CDR3 sequence is 13 residues long. V lost 5 bases, J lost 2 bases, and 10 bases lay in between. The CDR3 DNA is TGTGCCAGCAGTACCAGGATAAACTATGGCTACACCTTC. Translation gives CASSTRINYGYTF.

This clone was seen a single time. Germline is not matched at one junction end, which may reflect a read error. This sample also contains other DNA sequences that code for the same CDR3. This chain uses TRBV23-1 with TRBJ1-5; D unresolved. TRBV23-1 is an open reading frame whose function is uncertain. The CDR3 consists of 16 residues. CDR3 DNA sequence: TGCGCCAGCAGTCAAGAGCGCCTTAATAGCAATCAGCCTCAGCATTTT. Translating it yields CASSQERLNSNQPQHF.

This clone turned up a few times. The V call is TRBV5-1, the J call TRBJ1-4; 8 nucleotides agree with TRBD1. V lost 4 bases to trimming and J lost 5 bases; unmatched junction nucleotides: 7. CDR3 length: 15 amino acids. Looked up from germline, CDR1 is SGHRS and CDR2 is YFSETQ. CDR3 amino acids: CASSTDRGGNEKLFF. DNA for the CDR3: TGCGCCAGCAGCACCGACAGGGGAGGCAATGAAAAACTGTTTTTT.

This clone was detected only a few times. The gene calls are TRBV5-5 and TRBJ1-6; D remains ambiguous. Germline V gene data show CDR1 as SGHKS and CDR2 as YYEKEE (reference sequence). V was cut by 3 bases and J by 11 bases, with 15 bases left in between. The CDR3 totals 14 residues. CDR3 DNA: TGTGCCAGCAGCTCCGCCGTGAGGGCAACACCCCTCCACTTT. Translating gives CASSSAVRATPLHF.

The J gene is TRBJ1-2, the V gene TRBV4-2, with 10 bases lining up with TRBD1. CDR1 is LGHNA, CDR2 YNFKEQ, per germline. This CDR3 region has 14 residues. V gave up 3 bases and J gave up 8 bases; unmatched junction bases: 6. The CDR3 region has the DNA TGTGCCAGCAGCCAGCCGGACAGGGGGACAGGCTACACCTTC. Translation gives CASSQPDRGTGYTF.

The chain joins TRBV19 to TRBJ1-1, with D unresolved. Germline CDR1 is LNHDA and CDR2 is SQIVND (reference sequence). Trimming pared 1 base from V and 0 bases from J, leaving 12 bases between. The CDR3 length is 16 residues. CDR3 nucleotide sequence: TGTGCCAGTAGTATAGCTGGAGGGAGTATGAACACTGAAGCTTTCTTT. The encoded protein is CASSIAGGSMNTEAFF.

This clone appeared a few times. The V and J genes are TRBV7-2 and TRBJ2-7, with 14 bases identical to TRBD2. V shed 5 bases, J shed 3 bases, and the junction held 3 bases outside the gene matches. The CDR3 has 15 residues. The germline V gene encodes CDR1 SGHTA and CDR2 FQGNSA. DNA for the CDR3: TGTGCCAGCAGCCCTGGACTAGCGGGAGGCTACGAGCAGTACTTC. It is translated as CASSPGLAGGYEQYF.